The clone carrying this T cell receptor (beta chain) has ten or more counts. The entry originates in a study of neurological immune-mediated disorders. The CDR3 runs 15 residues. From germline, CDR1 is SGHVS and CDR2 FQNEAQ. The germline V and J ends were trimmed by 3 bases and 2 bases, with 11 bases remaining between them. The method for making cDNA was 5'RACE, and it used 10-nucleotide random UMIs. Each CDR3 protein is one row after TCRdb ran MiXCR on the 5' RACE reads. This table holds about 120,000 distinct CDR3 sequences, more than 2.5% found once. This receptor was taken from a woman in her 30s with multiple sclerosis. The sample consisted of PBMCs. The gene calls are TRBV7-8 and TRBJ1-3; D is uncertain. The CDR3 nucleotides read TGTGCCAGCAGCTTGAAGTGGGCGACTGGAAACACCATATATTTT. Translating it yields CASSLKWATGNTIYF.